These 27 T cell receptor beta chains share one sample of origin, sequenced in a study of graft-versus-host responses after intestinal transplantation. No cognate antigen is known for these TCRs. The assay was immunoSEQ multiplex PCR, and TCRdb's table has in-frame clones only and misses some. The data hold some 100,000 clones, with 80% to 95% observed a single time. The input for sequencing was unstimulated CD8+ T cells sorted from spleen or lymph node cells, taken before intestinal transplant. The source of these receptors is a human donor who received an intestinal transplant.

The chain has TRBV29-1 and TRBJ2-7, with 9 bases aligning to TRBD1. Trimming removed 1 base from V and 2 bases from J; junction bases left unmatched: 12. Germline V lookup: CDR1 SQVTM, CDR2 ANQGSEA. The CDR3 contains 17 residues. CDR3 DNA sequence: TGCAGCGTTGAAGGGGTCTCTCTTAGGACAGGGGCCTACGAGCAGTACTTC. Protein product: CSVEGVSLRTGAYEQYF.

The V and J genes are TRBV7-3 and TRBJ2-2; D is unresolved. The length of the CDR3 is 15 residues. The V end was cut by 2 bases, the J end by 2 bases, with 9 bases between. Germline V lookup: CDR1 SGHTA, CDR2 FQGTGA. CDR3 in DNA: TGTGCCAGCAGCTTAGGGTACGGCAACACCGGGGAGCTGTTTTTT. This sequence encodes CASSLGYGNTGELFF.

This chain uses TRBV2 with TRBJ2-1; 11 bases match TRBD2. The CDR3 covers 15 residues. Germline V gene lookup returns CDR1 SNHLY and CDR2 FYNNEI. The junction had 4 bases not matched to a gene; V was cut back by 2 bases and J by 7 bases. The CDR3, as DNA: TGTGCCAGCAGTGAAATAGCGGGAGGGCCGAATGAGCAGTTCTTC. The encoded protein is CASSEIAGGPNEQFF.

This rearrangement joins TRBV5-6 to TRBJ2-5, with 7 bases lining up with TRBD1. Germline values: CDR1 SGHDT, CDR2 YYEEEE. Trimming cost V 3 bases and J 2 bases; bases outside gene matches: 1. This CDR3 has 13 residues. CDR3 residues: CASSSGQQETQYF. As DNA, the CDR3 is TGTGCCAGCAGCTCGGGACAGCAAGAGACCCAGTACTTC.

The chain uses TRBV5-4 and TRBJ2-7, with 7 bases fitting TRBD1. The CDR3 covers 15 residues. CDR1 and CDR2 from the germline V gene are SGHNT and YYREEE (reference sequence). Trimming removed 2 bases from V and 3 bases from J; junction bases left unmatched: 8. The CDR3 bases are TGTGCCAGCAGCTTTTCTGGACAGGACCTCTACGAGCAGTACTTC. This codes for CASSFSGQDLYEQYF.

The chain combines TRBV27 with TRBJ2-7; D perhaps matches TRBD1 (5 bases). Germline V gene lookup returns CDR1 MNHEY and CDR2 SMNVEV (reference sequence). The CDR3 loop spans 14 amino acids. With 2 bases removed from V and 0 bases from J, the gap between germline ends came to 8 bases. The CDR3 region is CASSLNGHSYEQYF. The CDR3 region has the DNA TGTGCCAGCAGTTTAAACGGACACTCCTACGAGCAGTACTTC.

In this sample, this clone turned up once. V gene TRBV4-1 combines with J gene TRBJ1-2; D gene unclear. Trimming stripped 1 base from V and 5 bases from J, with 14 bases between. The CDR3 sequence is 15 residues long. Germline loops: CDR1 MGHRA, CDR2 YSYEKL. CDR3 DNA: TGCGCCAGCAGCCAAGTATTGAGGCGGCTGTATGGCTACACCTTC. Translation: CASSQVLRRLYGYTF.

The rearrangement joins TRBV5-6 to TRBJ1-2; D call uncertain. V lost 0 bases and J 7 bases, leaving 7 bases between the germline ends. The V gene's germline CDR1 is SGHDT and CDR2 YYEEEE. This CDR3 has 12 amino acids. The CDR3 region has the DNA TGTGCCAGCAGCTTGGGTCGGGGTGGCTACACCTTC. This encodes CASSLGRGGYTF.

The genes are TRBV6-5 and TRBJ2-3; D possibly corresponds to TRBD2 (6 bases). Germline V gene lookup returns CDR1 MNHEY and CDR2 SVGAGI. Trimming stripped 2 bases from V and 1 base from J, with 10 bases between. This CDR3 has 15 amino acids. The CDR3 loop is CASSYTSGGTDTQYF. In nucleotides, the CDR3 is TGTGCCAGCAGTTACACTTCGGGGGGCACAGATACGCAGTATTTT.

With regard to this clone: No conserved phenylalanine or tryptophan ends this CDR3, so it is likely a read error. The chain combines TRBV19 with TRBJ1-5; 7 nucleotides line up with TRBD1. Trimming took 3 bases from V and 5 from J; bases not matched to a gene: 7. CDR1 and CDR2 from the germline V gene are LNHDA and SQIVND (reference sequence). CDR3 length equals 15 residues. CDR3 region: CASSILSTGYQPQHL. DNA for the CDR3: TGTGCCAGTAGTATCCTTTCGACAGGGTATCAGCCCCAGCATCTT.

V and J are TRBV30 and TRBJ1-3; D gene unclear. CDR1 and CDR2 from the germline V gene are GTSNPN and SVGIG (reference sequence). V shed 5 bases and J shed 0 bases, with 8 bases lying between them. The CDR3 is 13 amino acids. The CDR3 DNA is TGTGCCTGGGACCGAGCCTCTGGAAACACCATATATTTT. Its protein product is CAWDRASGNTIYF.

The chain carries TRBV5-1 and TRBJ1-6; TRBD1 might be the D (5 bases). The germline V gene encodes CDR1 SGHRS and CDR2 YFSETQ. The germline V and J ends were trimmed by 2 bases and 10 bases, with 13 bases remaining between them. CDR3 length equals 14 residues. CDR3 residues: CASSFRGDRSPLHF. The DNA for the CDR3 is TGCGCCAGCAGCTTCCGAGGGGATCGGTCACCCCTCCACTTT.

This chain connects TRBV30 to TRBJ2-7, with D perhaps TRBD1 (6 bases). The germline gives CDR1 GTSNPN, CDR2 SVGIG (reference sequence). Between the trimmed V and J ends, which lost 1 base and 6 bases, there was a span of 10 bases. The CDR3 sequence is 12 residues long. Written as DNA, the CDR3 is TGTGCCTGGAGTGGGGACATTGGCGAGCAGTACTTC. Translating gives CAWSGDIGEQYF.

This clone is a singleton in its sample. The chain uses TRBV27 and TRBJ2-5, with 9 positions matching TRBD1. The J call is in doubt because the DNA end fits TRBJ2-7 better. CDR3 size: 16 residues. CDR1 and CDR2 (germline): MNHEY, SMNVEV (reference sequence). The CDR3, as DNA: TGTGCCAGCAGTTTGTTACAGGGGGCCTTCTTCGGCGAGCAGTACTTC. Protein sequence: CASSLLQGAFFGEQYF.

The chain's CDR3 is CASSPGTSAGELFF. DNA of the CDR3: TGTGCCAGCAGCCCGGGGACTAGCGCCGGGGAGCTGTTTTTT. The J gene is TRBJ2-2, the V gene TRBV7-3, with 10 nucleotides matching TRBD2. V trimming: 5 bases; J trimming: 6 bases; junction bases outside the gene matches: 3. The CDR3 spans 14 residues. Germline loops: CDR1 SGHTA, CDR2 FQGTGA.

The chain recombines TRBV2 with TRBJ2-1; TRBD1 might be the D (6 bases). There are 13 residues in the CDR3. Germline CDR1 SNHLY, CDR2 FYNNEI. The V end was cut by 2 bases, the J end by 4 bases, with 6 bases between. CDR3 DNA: TGTGCCAGCAGTGAAACAGGGTACAATGAGCAGTTCTTC. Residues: CASSETGYNEQFF.

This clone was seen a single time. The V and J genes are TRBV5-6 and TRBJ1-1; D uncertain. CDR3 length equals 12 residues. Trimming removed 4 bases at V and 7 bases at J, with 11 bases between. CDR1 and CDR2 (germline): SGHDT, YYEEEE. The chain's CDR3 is CASSRLVSEAFF. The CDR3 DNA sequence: TGTGCCAGCAGCCGACTAGTCAGTGAAGCTTTCTTT.

CDR3 DNA sequence: TGTGCCAGTAGTATAGGGACAGGGAGTTCCTACGAGCAGTACTTC. It translates to CASSIGTGSSYEQYF. The rearrangement uses TRBV19 and TRBJ2-7; 8 bases match TRBD1. V dropped 1 base and J dropped 1; count of bases not matched to a gene: 3. The CDR3 totals 15 residues. CDR1 LNHDA and CDR2 SQIVND come from the germline V gene (reference sequence).

The CDR3 region is CASGLGARIGEQFF. The CDR3, as DNA: TGTGCTAGTGGTTTGGGAGCCCGCATTGGGGAGCAGTTCTTC. The chain employs TRBV12-5 and TRBJ2-1; D gene uncertain. The germline gives CDR1 LGHNT, CDR2 FRNRAP. The V and J ends lost 1 base and 10 bases respectively, with 14 bases between them. The CDR3 totals 14 residues.

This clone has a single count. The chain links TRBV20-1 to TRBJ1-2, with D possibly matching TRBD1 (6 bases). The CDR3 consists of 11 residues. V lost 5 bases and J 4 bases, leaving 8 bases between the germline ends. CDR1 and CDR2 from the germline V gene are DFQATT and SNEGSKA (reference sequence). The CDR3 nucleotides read TGCAGTGCTTCGGACAGCTATGGCTACACCTTC. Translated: CSASDSYGYTF.

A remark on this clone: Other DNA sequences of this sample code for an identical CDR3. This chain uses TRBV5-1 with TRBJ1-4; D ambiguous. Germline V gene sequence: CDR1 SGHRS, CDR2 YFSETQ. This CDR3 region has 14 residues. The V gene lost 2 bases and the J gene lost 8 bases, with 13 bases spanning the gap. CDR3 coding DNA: TGCGCCAGCAGCTTCCGGGGATCGGAGGAAAAACTGTTTTTT. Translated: CASSFRGSEEKLFF.

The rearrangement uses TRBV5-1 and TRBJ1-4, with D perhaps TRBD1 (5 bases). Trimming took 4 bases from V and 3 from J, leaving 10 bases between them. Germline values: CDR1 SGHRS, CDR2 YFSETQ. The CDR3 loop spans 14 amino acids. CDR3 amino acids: CASSATGPNEKLFF. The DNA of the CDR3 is TGCGCCAGCAGCGCCACGGGACCTAATGAAAAACTGTTTTTT.

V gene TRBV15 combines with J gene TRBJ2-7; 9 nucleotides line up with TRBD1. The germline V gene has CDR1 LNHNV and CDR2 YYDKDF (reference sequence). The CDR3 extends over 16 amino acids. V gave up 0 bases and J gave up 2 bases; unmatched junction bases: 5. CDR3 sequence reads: CATSRDRQGGTYEQYF. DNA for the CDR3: TGTGCCACCAGCAGAGATAGACAGGGGGGGACCTACGAGCAGTACTTC.

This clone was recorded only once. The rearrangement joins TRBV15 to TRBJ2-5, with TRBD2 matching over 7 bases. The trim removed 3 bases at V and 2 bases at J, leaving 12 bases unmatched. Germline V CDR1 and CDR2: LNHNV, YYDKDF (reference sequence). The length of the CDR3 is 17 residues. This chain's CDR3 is CATSSLGAGEPQETQYF. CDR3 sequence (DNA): TGTGCCACCAGCAGTCTTGGGGCGGGAGAACCTCAAGAGACCCAGTACTTC. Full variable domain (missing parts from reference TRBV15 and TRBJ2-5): DAMVIQNPRYQVTQFGKPVTLSCSQTLNHNVMYWYQQKSSQAPKLLFHYYDKDFNNEADTPDNFQSRRPNTSFCFLDIRSPGLGDTAMYLCATSSLGAGEPQETQYFGPGTRLLVL.

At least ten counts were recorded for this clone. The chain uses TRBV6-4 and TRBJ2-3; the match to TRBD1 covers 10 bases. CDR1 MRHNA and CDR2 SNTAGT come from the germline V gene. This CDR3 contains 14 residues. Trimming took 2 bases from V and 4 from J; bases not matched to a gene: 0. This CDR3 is CASSDGQGADTQYF. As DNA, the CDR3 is TGTGCCAGCAGTGACGGACAGGGGGCAGATACGCAGTATTTT.

The CDR3 reads CASSLGEGRYAEAFF. The DNA of the CDR3 is TGCGCCAGCAGCTTGGGGGAGGGTAGGTACGCTGAAGCTTTCTTT. The chain couples TRBV5-1 to TRBJ1-1, with no clear D. Trimming pared 0 bases from V and 6 bases from J, leaving 15 bases between. The CDR3 is made up of 15 amino acids. Per the germline V gene, CDR1 is SGHRS and CDR2 is YFSETQ.

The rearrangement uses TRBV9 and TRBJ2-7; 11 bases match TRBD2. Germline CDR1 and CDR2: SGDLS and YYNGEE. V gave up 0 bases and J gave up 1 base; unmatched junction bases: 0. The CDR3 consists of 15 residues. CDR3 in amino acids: CASSVASGRSYEQYF. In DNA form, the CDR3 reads TGTGCCAGCAGCGTAGCTAGCGGGAGGTCCTACGAGCAGTACTTC. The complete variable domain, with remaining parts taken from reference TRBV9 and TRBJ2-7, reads DSGVTQTPKHLITATGQRVTLRCSPRSGDLSVYWYQQSLDQGLQFLIQYYNGEERAKGNILERFSAQQFPDLHSELNLSSLELGDSALYFCASSVASGRSYEQYFGPGTRLTVT.